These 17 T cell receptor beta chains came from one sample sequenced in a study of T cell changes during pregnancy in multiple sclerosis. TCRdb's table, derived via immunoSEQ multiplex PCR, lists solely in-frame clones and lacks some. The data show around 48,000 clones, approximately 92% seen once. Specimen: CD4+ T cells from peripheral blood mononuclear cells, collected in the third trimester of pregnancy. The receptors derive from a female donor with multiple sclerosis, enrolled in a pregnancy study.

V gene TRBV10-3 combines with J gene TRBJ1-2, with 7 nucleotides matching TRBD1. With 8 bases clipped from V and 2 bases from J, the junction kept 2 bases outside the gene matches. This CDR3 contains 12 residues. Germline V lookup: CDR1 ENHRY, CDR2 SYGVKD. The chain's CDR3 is CAIGTDNYGYTF. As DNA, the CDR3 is TGTGCCATCGGGACAGACAACTATGGCTACACCTTC.

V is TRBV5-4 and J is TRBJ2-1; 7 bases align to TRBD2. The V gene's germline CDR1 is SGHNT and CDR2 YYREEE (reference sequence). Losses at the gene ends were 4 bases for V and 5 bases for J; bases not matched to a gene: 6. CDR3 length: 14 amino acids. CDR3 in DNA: TGTGCCAGCAGCCCTAGCGGCACGGACAATGAGCAGTTCTTC. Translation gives CASSPSGTDNEQFF.

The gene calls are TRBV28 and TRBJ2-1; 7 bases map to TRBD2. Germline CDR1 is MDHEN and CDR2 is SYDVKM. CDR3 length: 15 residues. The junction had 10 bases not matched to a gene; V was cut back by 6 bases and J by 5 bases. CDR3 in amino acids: CASSPAGEFDNEQFF. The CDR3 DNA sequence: TGTGCCAGCAGCCCCGCGGGAGAGTTCGACAATGAGCAGTTCTTC.

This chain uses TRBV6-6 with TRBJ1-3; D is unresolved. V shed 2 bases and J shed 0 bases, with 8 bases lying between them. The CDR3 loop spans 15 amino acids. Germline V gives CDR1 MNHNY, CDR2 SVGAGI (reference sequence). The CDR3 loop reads CASSYGAYSGNTIYF. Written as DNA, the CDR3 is TGTGCCAGCAGTTACGGAGCGTACTCTGGAAACACCATATATTTT.

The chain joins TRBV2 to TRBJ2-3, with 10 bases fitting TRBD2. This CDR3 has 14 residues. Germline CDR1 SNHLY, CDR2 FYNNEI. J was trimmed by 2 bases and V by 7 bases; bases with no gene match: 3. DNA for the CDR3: TGTGCCAGCAAGACTAGCGGGCCCACAGATACGCAGTATTTT. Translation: CASKTSGPTDTQYF.

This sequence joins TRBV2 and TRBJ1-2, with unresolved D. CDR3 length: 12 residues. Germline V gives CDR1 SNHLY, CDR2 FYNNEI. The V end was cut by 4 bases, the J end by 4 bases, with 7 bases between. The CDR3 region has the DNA TGTGCCAGCAGTGTTCTTTCCTATGGCTACACCTTC. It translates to CASSVLSYGYTF.

The CDR3 region has the DNA TGTGCCAGTAGTATAGGTAGCGGGGGGTTTTACAATGAGCAGTTCTTC. This sequence encodes CASSIGSGGFYNEQFF. V and J are TRBV19 and TRBJ2-1, with 10 bases lining up with TRBD2. The CDR3 has 16 amino acids. The germline CDR1 and CDR2 sequences are LNHDA and SQIVND (reference sequence). The V and J ends lost 1 base and 4 bases, in that order; junction bases with no gene match: 4.

The CDR3 region has the DNA TGTGCCAGCAGCCTATCAACAGGGGGCGACGGGTACGAGCAGTACTTC. It codes for CASSLSTGGDGYEQYF. This rearrangement joins TRBV7-3 to TRBJ2-7, with 9 bases fitting TRBD1. Germline assignment: CDR1 SGHTA and CDR2 FQGTGA. This CDR3 has 16 residues. Losses at the gene ends were 5 bases for V and 4 bases for J; bases not matched to a gene: 12.

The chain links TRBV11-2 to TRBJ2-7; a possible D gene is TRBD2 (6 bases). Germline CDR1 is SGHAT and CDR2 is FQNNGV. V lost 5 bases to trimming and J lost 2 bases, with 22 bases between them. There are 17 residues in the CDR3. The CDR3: CASSPTAVWGRTYEQYF. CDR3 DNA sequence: TGTGCCAGCAGCCCGACCGCTGTTTGGGGGAGGACCTACGAGCAGTACTTC.

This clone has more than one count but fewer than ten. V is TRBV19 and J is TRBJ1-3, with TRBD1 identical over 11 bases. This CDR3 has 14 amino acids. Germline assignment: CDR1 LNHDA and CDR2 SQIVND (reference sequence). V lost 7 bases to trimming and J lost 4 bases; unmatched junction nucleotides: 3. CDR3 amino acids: CASTRTGGGNTIYF. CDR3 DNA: TGTGCCAGTACCCGGACAGGGGGCGGAAACACCATATATTTT.

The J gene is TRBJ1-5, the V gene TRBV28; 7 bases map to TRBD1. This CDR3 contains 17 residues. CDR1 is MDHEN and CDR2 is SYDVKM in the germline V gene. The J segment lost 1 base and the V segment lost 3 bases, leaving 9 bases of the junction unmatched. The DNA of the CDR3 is TGTGCCAGCAGTTTTTATAGGGGGCTAGGGAGCAATCAGCCCCAGCATTTT. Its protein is CASSFYRGLGSNQPQHF. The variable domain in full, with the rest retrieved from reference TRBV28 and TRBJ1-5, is DVKVTQSSRYLVKRTGEKVFLECVQDMDHENMFWYRQDPGLGLRLIYFSYDVKMKEKGDIPEGYSVSREKKERFSLILESASTNQTSMYLCASSFYRGLGSNQPQHFGDGTRLSIL.

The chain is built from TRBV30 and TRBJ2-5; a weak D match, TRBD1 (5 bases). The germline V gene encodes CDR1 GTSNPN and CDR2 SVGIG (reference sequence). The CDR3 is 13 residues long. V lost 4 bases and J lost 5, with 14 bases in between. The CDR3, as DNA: TGTGCCTGGATGCGGCAGGGCCGGGAGACCCAGTACTTC. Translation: CAWMRQGRETQYF.

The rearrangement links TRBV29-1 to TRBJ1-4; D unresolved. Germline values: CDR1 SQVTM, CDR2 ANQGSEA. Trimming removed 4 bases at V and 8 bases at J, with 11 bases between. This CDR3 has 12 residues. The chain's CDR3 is CSVASGREKLFF. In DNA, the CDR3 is TGCAGCGTTGCGTCTGGCCGCGAAAAACTGTTTTTT.

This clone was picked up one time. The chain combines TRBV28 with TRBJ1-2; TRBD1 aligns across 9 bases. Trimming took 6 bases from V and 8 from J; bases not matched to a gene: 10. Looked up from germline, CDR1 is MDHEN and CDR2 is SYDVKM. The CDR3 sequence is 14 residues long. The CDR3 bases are TGTGCCAGCAGCCCCGGGGGACAGGGCAGAGGCTACACCTTC. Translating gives CASSPGGQGRGYTF.

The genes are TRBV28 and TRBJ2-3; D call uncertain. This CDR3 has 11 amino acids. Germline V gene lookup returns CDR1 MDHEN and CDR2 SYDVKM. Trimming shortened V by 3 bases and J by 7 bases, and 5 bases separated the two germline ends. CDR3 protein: CASSFQNTQYF. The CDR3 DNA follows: TGTGCCAGCAGTTTCCAGAATACGCAGTATTTT.

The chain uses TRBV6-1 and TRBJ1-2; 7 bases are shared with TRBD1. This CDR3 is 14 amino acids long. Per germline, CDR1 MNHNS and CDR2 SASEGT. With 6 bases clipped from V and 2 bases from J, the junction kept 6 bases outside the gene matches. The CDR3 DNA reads TGTGCCAGCAGCGCCAAGACAGGGAACTATGGCTACACCTTC. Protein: CASSAKTGNYGYTF.

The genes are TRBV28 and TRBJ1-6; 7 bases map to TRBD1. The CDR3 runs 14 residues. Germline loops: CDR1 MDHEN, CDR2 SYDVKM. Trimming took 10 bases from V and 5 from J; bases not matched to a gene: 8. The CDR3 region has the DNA TGTGCCACCACCCCCGGGACAGATAATTCACCCCTCCACTTT. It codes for CATTPGTDNSPLHF.